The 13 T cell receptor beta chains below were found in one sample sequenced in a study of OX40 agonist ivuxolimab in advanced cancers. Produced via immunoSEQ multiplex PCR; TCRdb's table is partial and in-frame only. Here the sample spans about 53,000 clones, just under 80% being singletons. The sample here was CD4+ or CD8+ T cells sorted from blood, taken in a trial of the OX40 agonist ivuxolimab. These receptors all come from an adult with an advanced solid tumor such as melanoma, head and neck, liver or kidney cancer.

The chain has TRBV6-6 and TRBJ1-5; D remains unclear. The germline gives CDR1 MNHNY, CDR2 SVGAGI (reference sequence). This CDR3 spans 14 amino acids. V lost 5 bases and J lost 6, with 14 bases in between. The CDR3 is CASSQREGGQPQHF. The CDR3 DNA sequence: TGTGCCAGCAGTCAAAGGGAGGGCGGTCAGCCCCAGCATTTT.

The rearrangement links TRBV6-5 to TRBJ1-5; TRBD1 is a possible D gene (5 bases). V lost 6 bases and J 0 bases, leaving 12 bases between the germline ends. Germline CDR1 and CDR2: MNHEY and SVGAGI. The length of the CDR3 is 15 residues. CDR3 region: CASSEAQGSNQPQHF. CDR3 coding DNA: TGTGCCAGCAGCGAGGCCCAGGGTAGCAATCAGCCCCAGCATTTT.

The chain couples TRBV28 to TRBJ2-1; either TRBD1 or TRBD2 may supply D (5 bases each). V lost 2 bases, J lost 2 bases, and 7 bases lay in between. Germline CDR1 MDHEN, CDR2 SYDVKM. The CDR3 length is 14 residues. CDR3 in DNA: TGTGCCAGCAGTTTAGGGGGACCCTACAATGAGCAGTTCTTC. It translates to CASSLGGPYNEQFF.

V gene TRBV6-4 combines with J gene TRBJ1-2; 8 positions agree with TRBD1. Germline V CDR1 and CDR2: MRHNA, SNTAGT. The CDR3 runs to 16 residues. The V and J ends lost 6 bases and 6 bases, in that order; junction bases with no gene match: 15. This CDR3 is CASREQPGQVTHGYTF. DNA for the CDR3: TGTGCCAGCAGGGAACAACCGGGACAGGTGACGCATGGCTACACCTTC.

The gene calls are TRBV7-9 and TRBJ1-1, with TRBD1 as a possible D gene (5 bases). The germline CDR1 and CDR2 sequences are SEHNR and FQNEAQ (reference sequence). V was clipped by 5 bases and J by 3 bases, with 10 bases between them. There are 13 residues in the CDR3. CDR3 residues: CASSLLGDTEAFF. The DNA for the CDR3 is TGTGCCAGCAGCCTTCTGGGGGACACTGAAGCTTTCTTT.

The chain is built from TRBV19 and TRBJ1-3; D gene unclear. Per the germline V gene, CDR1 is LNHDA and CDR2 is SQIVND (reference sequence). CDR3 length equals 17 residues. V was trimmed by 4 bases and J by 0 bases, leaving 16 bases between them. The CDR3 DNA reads TGTGCCAGTAGTACCCCCCGACTGGTCAACTCTGGAAACACCATATATTTT. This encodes CASSTPRLVNSGNTIYF.

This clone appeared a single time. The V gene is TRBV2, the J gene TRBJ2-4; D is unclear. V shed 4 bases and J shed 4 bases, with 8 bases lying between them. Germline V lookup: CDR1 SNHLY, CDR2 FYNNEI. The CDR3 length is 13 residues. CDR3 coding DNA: TGTGCCAGCAGTGCCACCCATAAAAACATTCAGTACTTC. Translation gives CASSATHKNIQYF.

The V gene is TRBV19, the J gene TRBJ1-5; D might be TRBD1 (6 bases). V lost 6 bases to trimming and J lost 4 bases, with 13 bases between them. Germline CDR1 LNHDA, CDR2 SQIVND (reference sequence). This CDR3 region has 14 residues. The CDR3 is CASRTGARNQPQHF. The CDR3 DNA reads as TGTGCCAGTAGGACGGGGGCAAGGAATCAGCCCCAGCATTTT.

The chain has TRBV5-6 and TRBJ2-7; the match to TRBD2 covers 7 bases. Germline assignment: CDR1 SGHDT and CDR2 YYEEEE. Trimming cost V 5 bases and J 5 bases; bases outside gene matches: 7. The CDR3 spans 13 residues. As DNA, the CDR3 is TGTGCCAGCAGGACCGGGGGGAAGAACGAGCAGTACTTC. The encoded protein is CASRTGGKNEQYF.

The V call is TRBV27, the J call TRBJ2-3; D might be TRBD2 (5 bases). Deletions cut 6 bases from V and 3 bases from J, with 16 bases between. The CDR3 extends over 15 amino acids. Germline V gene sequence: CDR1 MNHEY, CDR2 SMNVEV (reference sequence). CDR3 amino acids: CASSRTGVVTDTQYF. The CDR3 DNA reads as TGTGCCAGCAGCCGGACTGGGGTCGTGACAGATACGCAGTATTTT.

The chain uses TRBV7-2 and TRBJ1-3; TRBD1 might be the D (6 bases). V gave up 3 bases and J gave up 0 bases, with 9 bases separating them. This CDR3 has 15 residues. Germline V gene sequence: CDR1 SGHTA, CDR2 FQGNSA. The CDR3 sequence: CASSLGGSSGNTIYF. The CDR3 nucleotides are TGTGCCAGCAGCTTGGGGGGCAGCTCTGGAAACACCATATATTTT.

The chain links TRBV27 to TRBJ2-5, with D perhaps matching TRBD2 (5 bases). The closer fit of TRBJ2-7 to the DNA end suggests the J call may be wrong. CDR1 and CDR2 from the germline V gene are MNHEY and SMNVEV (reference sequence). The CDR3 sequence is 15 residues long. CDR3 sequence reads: CASSPTNYRDYEQYF. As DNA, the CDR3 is TGTGCCAGCAGCCCGACAAACTACCGGGACTACGAGCAGTACTTC.

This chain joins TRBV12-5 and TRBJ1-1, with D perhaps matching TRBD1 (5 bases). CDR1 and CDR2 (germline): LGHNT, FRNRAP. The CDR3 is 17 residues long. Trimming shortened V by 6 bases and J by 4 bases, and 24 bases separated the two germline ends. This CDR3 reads CASGPFYGGTDGTEAFF. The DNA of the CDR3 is TGTGCTAGTGGCCCCTTCTATGGCGGGACGGACGGCACTGAAGCTTTCTTT.